The 22 T cell receptor beta chains in this list originate from one sample, sequenced in a study of cytomegalovirus exposure and HLA in healthy donors. Both 60 Vbeta primers and 13 Jbeta primers went into the PCR. TCRdb keeps only in-frame clones here, not all; method: immunoSEQ multiplex PCR. The profile shows about 110,000 clones, nearly 75% of them singletons. Specimen: PBMCs. These receptors came from a man between 25 and 39 years old in good health and CMV-seropositive.

The V gene is TRBV5-1, the J gene TRBJ1-2; 7 bases are shared with TRBD1. The CDR3 extends over 15 amino acids. Germline CDR1 is SGHRS and CDR2 is YFSETQ. The trim removed 4 bases at V and 2 bases at J, leaving 8 bases unmatched. The CDR3 nucleotides read TGCGCCAGCAGCGTAACTTCACAGGGGAACTATGGCTACACCTTC. Residues: CASSVTSQGNYGYTF.

V usage is TRBV29-1 and J usage is TRBJ2-7; 7 positions match TRBD1. Germline V CDR1 and CDR2: SQVTM, ANQGSEA. V lost 4 bases, J lost 7 bases, and 10 bases stayed unmatched. The CDR3 contains 13 residues. This CDR3 is CSVATGFGVEQYF. CDR3 coding DNA: TGCAGCGTTGCGACAGGGTTTGGGGTGGAGCAGTACTTC.

There are a few counts of this clone. This rearrangement joins TRBV19 to TRBJ1-5, with 7 positions matching TRBD1. J lost 0 bases, V lost 2 bases, and 7 bases had no gene match. Germline V lookup: CDR1 LNHDA, CDR2 SQIVND (reference sequence). The CDR3 is 17 residues long. The CDR3 sequence is CASSIQGGYNSNQPQHF. The CDR3 nucleotides read TGTGCCAGTAGTATACAAGGGGGCTACAATAGCAATCAGCCCCAGCATTTT.

This rearrangement joins TRBV27 to TRBJ1-1, with TRBD1 matching 11 bases. Per the germline V gene, CDR1 is MNHEY and CDR2 is SMNVEV (reference sequence). Germline trimming cut 5 bases from V and 11 bases from J; bases unmatched to any gene: 7. CDR3 length equals 13 residues. This CDR3 is CASSGTGGPSAFF. CDR3 bases: TGTGCCAGCAGTGGGACAGGGGGTCCTAGCGCTTTCTTT.

The rearrangement uses TRBV7-2 and TRBJ1-1; 7 nucleotides line up with TRBD1. The junction had 5 bases not matched to a gene; V was cut back by 6 bases and J by 1 base. CDR3 length: 14 amino acids. The germline V gene encodes CDR1 SGHTA and CDR2 FQGNSA. The CDR3 sequence: CASSLRQGNTEAFF. The CDR3 bases are TGTGCCAGCAGTCTAAGACAGGGGAACACTGAAGCTTTCTTT. The complete variable domain, with remaining parts taken from reference TRBV7-2 and TRBJ1-1, reads GAGVSQSPSNKVTEKGKDVELRCDPISGHTALYWYRQSLGQGLEFLIYFQGNSAPDKSGLPSDRFSAERTGGSVSTLTIQRTQQEDSAVYLCASSLRQGNTEAFFGQGTRLTVV.

In regard to this clone: One end of the junction does not line up with germline, which may come from a read error. The V gene is TRBV7-2, the J gene TRBJ2-7; 8 bases map to TRBD2. The germline V gene has CDR1 SGHTA and CDR2 FQGNSA. The CDR3 totals 15 residues. The CDR3 nucleotides are TGTGCCAGCAGCGTAGCTAGCGGGTTCAATAGCGAGCAGTACTTC. Amino acids: CASSVASGFNSEQYF.

The gene calls are TRBV19 and TRBJ1-2; TRBD1 might be the D (5 bases). CDR1 is LNHDA, CDR2 SQIVND, per germline (reference sequence). The CDR3 runs to 14 residues. V lost 9 bases to trimming and J lost 3 bases, with 17 bases between them. CDR3 in amino acids: CASLTAPEHYGYTF. Here the CDR3 DNA reads TGTGCCAGCTTGACAGCACCCGAACACTATGGCTACACCTTC.

V gene TRBV28 combines with J gene TRBJ1-5; D ambiguous. This CDR3 contains 15 residues. V gave up 6 bases and J gave up 5 bases, with 17 bases separating them. Germline values: CDR1 MDHEN, CDR2 SYDVKM. The CDR3 region has the DNA TGTGCCAGCAGAACCGTTCAGGACTCCGATCAGCCCCAGCATTTT. Translation: CASRTVQDSDQPQHF.

The chain combines TRBV6-4 with TRBJ1-5; 9 bases are a match to TRBD1. This CDR3 comprises 19 residues. CDR1 and CDR2 from the germline V gene are MRHNA and SNTAGT. Trimming took 2 bases from V and 0 from J; bases not matched to a gene: 11. The CDR3 loop is CASSDAKSGTGFSNQPQHF. CDR3 DNA sequence: TGTGCCAGCAGTGACGCCAAATCCGGGACAGGGTTTAGCAATCAGCCCCAGCATTTT.

The CDR3 nucleotides are TGCGCCAGCAGCCGGGTAGTGAGCGGGGGGGCCGTCGGGGAGCTGTTTTTT. Amino acid sequence: CASSRVVSGGAVGELFF. The rearrangement uses TRBV4-1 and TRBJ2-2; 10 positions agree with TRBD2. V lost 4 bases, J lost 7 bases, and 12 bases stayed unmatched. CDR1 is MGHRA, CDR2 YSYEKL, per germline. CDR3 size: 17 residues.

The rearrangement links TRBV18 to TRBJ1-1; 10 bases align to TRBD1. This CDR3 spans 14 amino acids. V dropped 5 bases and J dropped 3; count of bases not matched to a gene: 3. Germline V gene sequence: CDR1 KGHSH, CDR2 LQKENI. DNA of the CDR3: TGTGCCAGCTCAGCGGGACAGGGGTACACTGAAGCTTTCTTT. It codes for CASSAGQGYTEAFF.

This chain uses TRBV5-1 with TRBJ2-5; TRBD2 is a possible D gene (5 bases). TRBJ2-7 matches the DNA end more closely, so the J call is doubtful. Germline values: CDR1 SGHRS, CDR2 YFSETQ. The CDR3 sequence is 16 residues long. CDR3 sequence reads: CASSPSGGLVGYEQYF. Written as DNA, the CDR3 is TGCGCCAGCAGCCCCTCAGGCGGGCTGGTTGGCTACGAGCAGTACTTC.

The chain employs TRBV15 and TRBJ1-4; weak D call: TRBD1 (6 bases). CDR3 length: 18 residues. CDR1 and CDR2 (germline): LNHNV, YYDKDF (reference sequence). V lost 0 bases to trimming and J lost 5 bases, with 19 bases between them. CDR3 amino acids: CATSRDRAGAVLNEKLFF. DNA for the CDR3: TGTGCCACCAGCAGAGATCGGGCAGGGGCGGTACTAAATGAAAAACTGTTTTTT.

About this clone: Compared with germline, one end of the junction differs, possibly owing to a read error. This chain connects TRBV7-8 to TRBJ2-7; D gene uncertain. Per the germline V gene, CDR1 is SGHVS and CDR2 is FQNEAQ. The CDR3 is made up of 16 amino acids. The CDR3 is CASTLFPPPEPYEQYF. The CDR3 region has the DNA TGTGCCAGCACCTTATTCCCTCCCCCAGAACCCTACGAGCAGTACTTC.

This chain connects TRBV7-2 to TRBJ2-7; D is perhaps TRBD1 (6 bases). Looked up from germline, CDR1 is SGHTA and CDR2 is FQGNSA. This CDR3 is built from 15 residues. Trimming cost V 7 bases and J 7 bases, with 23 bases left between them. CDR3 DNA: TGTGCCAGCACCATGGCGATGGCAGGGGCTCGGGAGCAGTACTTC. It encodes CASTMAMAGAREQYF.

The chain links TRBV28 to TRBJ2-5; 7 positions agree with TRBD1. Germline CDR1 and CDR2: MDHEN and SYDVKM. The CDR3 consists of 16 residues. Trimming took 5 bases from V and 5 from J; bases not matched to a gene: 14. CDR3 region: CASSRTGYRGMETQYF. The CDR3 DNA sequence: TGTGCCAGCAGTCGTACCGGCTACAGGGGAATGGAGACCCAGTACTTC.

This clone occurred a few times. V usage is TRBV4-2 and J usage is TRBJ1-2, with 9 bases aligning to TRBD1. CDR3 size: 15 residues. The germline V gene encodes CDR1 LGHNA and CDR2 YNFKEQ. Losses at the gene ends were 0 bases for V and 8 bases for J; bases not matched to a gene: 7. The CDR3 spells CASSQDLGQGGGYTF. The CDR3 coding sequence is TGTGCCAGCAGCCAAGATCTGGGACAGGGAGGAGGCTACACCTTC.

The CDR3 DNA sequence: TGTGCCAGCAGCTTAGGGGAGTTCGGCGAGCAGTACTTC. Protein: CASSLGEFGEQYF. The chain couples TRBV7-2 to TRBJ2-7, with D perhaps matching TRBD2 (5 bases). Looked up from germline, CDR1 is SGHTA and CDR2 is FQGNSA. The CDR3 runs to 13 residues. The ends were cut back, 1 base at V and 6 bases at J, with 10 bases in the middle. The variable domain in full, with the rest retrieved from reference TRBV7-2 and TRBJ2-7, is GAGVSQSPSNKVTEKGKDVELRCDPISGHTALYWYRQSLGQGLEFLIYFQGNSAPDKSGLPSDRFSAERTGGSVSTLTIQRTQQEDSAVYLCASSLGEFGEQYFGPGTRLTVT.

This chain links TRBV30 with TRBJ1-1; TRBD1 might be the D (6 bases). V lost 3 bases and J lost 2, with 7 bases in between. The CDR3 length is 12 residues. The germline V gene has CDR1 GTSNPN and CDR2 SVGIG (reference sequence). CDR3 region: CAWRTGNTEAFF. The DNA of the CDR3 is TGTGCCTGGAGGACAGGAAACACTGAAGCTTTCTTT.

The chain carries TRBV7-8 and TRBJ2-3, with a tentative D call TRBD1 (6 bases). Germline V gene data show CDR1 as SGHVS and CDR2 as FQNEAQ. Trimming stripped 8 bases from V and 6 bases from J, with 18 bases between. This CDR3 comprises 14 residues. CDR3 protein: CASLPPLGADTQYF. The CDR3 DNA is TGTGCCAGCCTCCCTCCGTTGGGGGCGGATACGCAGTATTTT.

V and J are TRBV10-3 and TRBJ2-5; D is unresolved. Germline CDR1 reads ENHRY; CDR2 reads SYGVKD. This CDR3 has 11 amino acids. V lost 8 bases, J lost 4 bases, and 8 bases lay in between. The CDR3 spells CAIQAGETQYF. Written as DNA, the CDR3 is TGTGCCATCCAAGCAGGAGAGACCCAGTACTTC.

This clone was seen at least ten times. Other DNA sequences within the sample encode an identical CDR3. The rearrangement links TRBV18 to TRBJ1-1, with 7 bases aligning to TRBD1. The ends lost 2 bases at V and 4 bases at J; junction bases unmatched: 4. Germline lookup yields CDR1 KGHSH and CDR2 LQKENI. CDR3 length: 14 residues. This CDR3 is CASSPEGAGTEAFF. CDR3 coding DNA: TGTGCCAGCTCACCAGAGGGGGCAGGCACTGAAGCTTTCTTT.